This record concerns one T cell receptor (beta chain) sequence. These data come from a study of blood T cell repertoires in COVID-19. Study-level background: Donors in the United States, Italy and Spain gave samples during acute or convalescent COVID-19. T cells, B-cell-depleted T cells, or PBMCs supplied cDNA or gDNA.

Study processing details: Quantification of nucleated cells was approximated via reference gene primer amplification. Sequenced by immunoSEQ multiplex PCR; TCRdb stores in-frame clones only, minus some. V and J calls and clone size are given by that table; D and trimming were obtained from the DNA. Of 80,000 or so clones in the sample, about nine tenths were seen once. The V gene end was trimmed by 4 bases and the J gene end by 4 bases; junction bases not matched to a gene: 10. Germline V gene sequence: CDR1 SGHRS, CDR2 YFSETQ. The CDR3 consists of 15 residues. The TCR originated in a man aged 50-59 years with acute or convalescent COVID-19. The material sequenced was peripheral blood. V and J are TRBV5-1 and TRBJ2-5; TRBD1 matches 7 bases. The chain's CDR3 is CASSPSTGWGETQYF. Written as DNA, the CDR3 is TGCGCCAGCAGCCCGTCGACAGGGTGGGGAGAGACCCAGTACTTC.